This entry lists 20 T cell receptor beta chains sequenced from one sample in a study of Graves' ophthalmopathy and Graves' hyperthyroidism. RNA transcripts served as template for amplifying TCR beta CDR3 sequences. First-round RT-PCR employed HTBI primers, with a second-round multiplex PCR after it. MiXCR, applied by TCRdb to the multiplex PCR reads, yields one record per CDR3 protein. Among around 340,000 distinct CDR3 sequences, 15% to 20% were seen once, and the ten largest hold 12%. Sequenced: peripheral blood. These receptors were taken from an adult man with Graves' ophthalmopathy.

This clonotype showed up many times. The chain carries TRBV30 and TRBJ1-5; a possible D gene is TRBD1 (5 bases). V lost 7 bases, J lost 2 bases, and 12 bases lay in between. CDR3 length: 13 residues. Germline V gene sequence: CDR1 GTSNPN, CDR2 SVGIG (reference sequence). CDR3 residues: CAFSGRGNQPQHF. The CDR3 coding sequence is TGTGCCTTCTCGGGACGGGGCAATCAGCCCCAGCATTTT.

This clonotype occurred many times. The gene calls are TRBV6-4 and TRBJ2-7; 9 bases map to TRBD1. The length of the CDR3 is 20 residues. In germline, CDR1 is MRHNA, CDR2 SNTAGT. The trim removed 3 bases at V and 2 bases at J, leaving 20 bases unmatched. The CDR3 sequence: CASSESPTRLGTGIAYEQYF. CDR3 bases: TGTGCCAGCAGTGAGTCCCCAACCCGCCTCGGGACAGGGATTGCCTACGAGCAGTACTTC.

This clonotype came up many times. The rearrangement joins TRBV6-2 or TRBV6-3 to TRBJ2-2; 10 bases match TRBD2. The germline gives CDR1 MNHEY, CDR2 SVGEGT. The V gene end was trimmed by 0 bases and the J gene end by 0 bases; junction bases not matched to a gene: 4. The CDR3 has 18 residues. The CDR3 nucleotides are TGTGCCAGCAGTTACTCAAGGCTAGCGGGGGCGAACACCGGGGAGCTGTTTTTT. As protein: CASSYSRLAGANTGELFF.

With regard to this clonotype: A much larger clone lies a single base off, so this may be a read error. The chain's CDR3 is CVSSFFRRHGYTF. CDR3 bases: TGTGTCAGCAGCTTCTTCAGGAGGCATGGCTACACCTTC. The rearrangement uses TRBV13 and TRBJ1-2; D unresolved. Per germline, CDR1 PRHDT and CDR2 FYEKMQ (reference sequence). This CDR3 contains 13 residues. Full variable domain (outside the CDR3, taken from reference TRBV13 and TRBJ1-2): AAGVIQSPRHLIKEKRETATLKCYPIPRHDTVYWYQQGPGQDPQFLISFYEKMQSDKGSIPDRFSAQQFSDYHSELNMSSLELGDSALYFCVSSFFRRHGYTFGSGTRLTVV.

This clonotype was recorded many times. The chain recombines TRBV6-2 or TRBV6-3 with TRBJ2-5; TRBD2 matches 7 bases. The CDR3 consists of 13 residues. Germline CDR1 MNHEY, CDR2 SVGEGT. Trimming removed 6 bases from V and 3 bases from J; junction bases left unmatched: 4. CDR3 loop: CASSRTREETQYF. In DNA form, the CDR3 reads TGTGCCAGCAGCCGGACTAGAGAAGAGACCCAGTACTTC.

This clonotype was recorded many times. The V and J genes are TRBV27 and TRBJ2-7, with D possibly matching TRBD2 (5 bases). From germline, CDR1 is MNHEY and CDR2 SMNVEV (reference sequence). V dropped 8 bases and J dropped 3 bases, with 17 bases sitting between them. This CDR3 is 14 amino acids long. Here the CDR3 DNA reads TGTGCCAGCTCCACGGGGTACCCGAACTACGAGCAGTACTTC. Amino acids: CASSTGYPNYEQYF.

V usage is TRBV15 and J usage is TRBJ2-5, with 11 positions matching TRBD2. Germline values: CDR1 LNHNV, CDR2 YYDKDF (reference sequence). CDR3 size: 16 residues. After removal of 3 bases from V and 2 bases from J, the junction contained 5 bases not matched to a gene. The DNA of the CDR3 is TGTGCCACCAGCAGGGCTAGCGGGGGGTGGCAAGAGACCCAGTACTTC. Translating it yields CATSRASGGWQETQYF.

This clonotype was found many times. The chain recombines TRBV30 with TRBJ2-5; TRBD2 might be the D (6 bases). The CDR3 runs to 13 residues. Trimming cost V 3 bases and J 5 bases, with 13 bases left between them. Germline CDR1 reads GTSNPN; CDR2 reads SVGIG (reference sequence). CDR3 bases: TGTGCCTGGAGCGGGACTCTTTGGGAGACCCAGTACTTC. Protein product: CAWSGTLWETQYF.

This clonotype was recorded many times. The J gene is TRBJ2-2, the V gene TRBV6-5, with D perhaps TRBD1 or TRBD2 (6 bases each). Deletions cut 6 bases from V and 5 bases from J, with 16 bases between. The CDR3 extends over 15 amino acids. Germline V gene data show CDR1 as MNHEY and CDR2 as SVGAGI. The CDR3 DNA reads as TGTGCCAGCAGGCCGTCGGGGGCGCGAACCGGGGAGCTGTTTTTT. This codes for CASRPSGARTGELFF.

The V gene is TRBV12-3 or TRBV12-4, the J gene TRBJ1-5; D is unresolved. Trimming pared 4 bases from V and 3 bases from J, leaving 4 bases between. The CDR3 consists of 12 residues. The CDR3 DNA reads TGTGCCAGCAGTTCGACCAATCAGCCCCAGCATTTT. This sequence encodes CASSSTNQPQHF.

In this sample, this clonotype turned up once. The rearrangement uses TRBV29-1 and TRBJ2-5, with TRBD2 matching 9 bases. The V and J ends lost 8 bases and 5 bases, in that order; junction bases with no gene match: 12. Germline loops: CDR1 SQVTM, CDR2 ANQGSEA. This CDR3 contains 14 residues. The CDR3 DNA reads TGCAGCACCGGTGAGGTAGCGGGAGTGGAGACCCAGTACTTC. Its protein product is CSTGEVAGVETQYF. The complete variable domain, with remaining parts taken from reference TRBV29-1 and TRBJ2-5, reads SAVISQKPSRDICQRGTSLTIQCQVDSQVTMMFWYRQQPGQSLTLIATANQGSEATYESGFVIDKFPISRPNLTFSTLTVSNMSPEDSSIYLCSTGEVAGVETQYFGPGTRLLVL.

At least ten counts were recorded for this clonotype. J is TRBJ2-7 and V is TRBV6-1, with 12 bases matching TRBD2. The V and J ends lost 6 bases and 3 bases, in that order; junction bases with no gene match: 3. Germline V gene lookup returns CDR1 MNHNS and CDR2 SASEGT. The CDR3 is 14 amino acids. CDR3 nucleotide sequence: TGTGCCAGCAGGAGGACTAGCGGGAACTACGAGCAGTACTTC. Translating it yields CASRRTSGNYEQYF.

This clonotype was counted many times. The rearrangement uses TRBV19 and TRBJ2-7; D is unresolved. The length of the CDR3 is 13 residues. The V gene's germline CDR1 is LNHDA and CDR2 SQIVND (reference sequence). V lost 1 base, J lost 2 bases, and 6 bases lay in between. The CDR3 bases are TGTGCCAGTAGTATAGCCGGAGCCTACGAGCAGTACTTC. Its translation: CASSIAGAYEQYF.

This clonotype came up many times. The J gene is TRBJ1-1, the V gene TRBV6-1; TRBD1 matches 7 bases. This CDR3 contains 13 residues. V gave up 6 bases and J gave up 1 base; unmatched junction bases: 2. Germline assignment: CDR1 MNHNS and CDR2 SASEGT. In DNA form, the CDR3 reads TGTGCCAGCAGGTGGACAGGGAACACTGAAGCTTTCTTT. Its translation: CASRWTGNTEAFF.

This clonotype was counted ten times or more. Relative to the germline gene, one junction end is altered; a read error may explain this. V gene TRBV20-1 combines with J gene TRBJ2-2; D possibly corresponds to TRBD2 (5 bases). There are 14 residues in the CDR3. Germline loops: CDR1 DFQATT, CDR2 SNEGSKA (reference sequence). In DNA form, the CDR3 reads TGCAGTGCCGTCAAGGCGGTTAACACCGGGGAGCTGCTTTTT. It specifies CSAVKAVNTGELLF.

The gene calls are TRBV2 and TRBJ2-5; possibly TRBD2 for D (5 bases). This CDR3 has 16 amino acids. The germline V and J ends were trimmed by 8 bases and 1 base, with 20 bases remaining between them. Germline-derived CDR1 and CDR2 are SNHLY and FYNNEI. Written as DNA, the CDR3 is TGTGCCAGCTCACCACAAGTGGGAGCGTCCCAAGAGACCCAGTACTTC. Translated, it gives CASSPQVGASQETQYF.

This clonotype was observed at least ten times. V usage is TRBV3-1 and J usage is TRBJ2-7, with 9 nucleotides matching TRBD2. The CDR3 has 16 residues. Germline CDR1 LGHDT, CDR2 YNNKEL (reference sequence). V gave up 4 bases and J gave up 4 bases; unmatched junction bases: 11. The CDR3 DNA follows: TGTGCCAGCAGCCCAGCCTCTAGCGGGACGAGGTACGAGCAGTACTTC. Its translation: CASSPASSGTRYEQYF.

This clonotype occurred many times. The gene calls are TRBV28 and TRBJ1-1, with 10 bases that match TRBD1. From germline, CDR1 is MDHEN and CDR2 SYDVKM. The ends lost 4 bases at V and 4 bases at J; junction bases unmatched: 9. The CDR3 covers 16 residues. In nucleotides, the CDR3 is TGTGCCAGCAGTTATCTGACAGGGGGCCTTGGCACTGAAGCTTTCTTT. This codes for CASSYLTGGLGTEAFF.

In this sample, this clonotype turned up many times. The V gene is TRBV15, the J gene TRBJ2-5; D gene uncertain. CDR1 and CDR2 (germline): LNHNV, YYDKDF (reference sequence). The CDR3 consists of 15 residues. V lost 0 bases, J lost 1 base, and 9 bases lay in between. The CDR3 nucleotides are TGTGCCACCAGCAGAGATCGGATCACCCAAGAGACCCAGTACTTC. Translating it yields CATSRDRITQETQYF.

J is TRBJ1-5 and V is TRBV2, with 7 positions matching TRBD1. This CDR3 comprises 14 residues. With V trimmed by 4 bases and J by 2 bases, 2 bases remained unmatched. Germline loops: CDR1 SNHLY, CDR2 FYNNEI. Here the CDR3 DNA reads TGTGCCAGCAGTGTAGGGACAGGCAATCAGCCCCAGCATTTT. Amino acids: CASSVGTGNQPQHF.